The 6 T cell receptor beta chains listed next were all sequenced from one sample in a study of cytomegalovirus exposure and HLA in healthy donors. 13 Jbeta primers and 60 Vbeta primers were used for the PCR. This table comes from immunoSEQ multiplex PCR, and its TCRdb copy is limited to in-frame clones, with some not included. The table for this sample gives about 140,000 clones. The sample taken for sequencing was PBMCs. These receptors were collected from a woman between 18 and 29 years old in good health and CMV-seronegative.

The chain uses TRBV6-6 and TRBJ2-3; 11 bases line up with TRBD2. V lost 6 bases and J lost 3; bases outside the gene matches: 5. Germline lookup yields CDR1 MNHNY and CDR2 SVGAGI (reference sequence). This CDR3 is 15 amino acids long. In nucleotides, the CDR3 is TGTGCCAGCAGGCAGACTAGCGGGACGACAGATACGCAGTATTTT. Translated: CASRQTSGTTDTQYF.

The CDR3 sequence is CASSSRDRAPYGYTF. The DNA for the CDR3 is TGTGCCAGCAGCTCAAGGGACAGGGCCCCCTATGGCTACACCTTC. This sequence joins TRBV11-2 and TRBJ1-2, with 9 bases aligning to TRBD1. Unmatched junction bases numbered 7, after V lost 4 bases and J lost 4 bases. Per germline, CDR1 SGHAT and CDR2 FQNNGV. This CDR3 has 15 amino acids.

The CDR3 DNA reads TGTGCCAGCAGTGAATCGGAGGGGCGAGGTTACAATGAGCAGTTCTTC. Protein product: CASSESEGRGYNEQFF. This rearrangement joins TRBV6-4 to TRBJ2-1, with D maybe TRBD2 (6 bases). CDR1 is MRHNA and CDR2 is SNTAGT in the germline V gene. Trimming took 3 bases from V and 4 from J, leaving 16 bases between them. CDR3 size: 16 residues.

The V call is TRBV15, the J call TRBJ1-5; TRBD1 aligns across 8 bases. CDR3 length equals 16 residues. V trimming: 1 base; J trimming: 4 bases; junction bases outside the gene matches: 6. CDR1 is LNHNV, CDR2 YYDKDF, per germline (reference sequence). CDR3 region: CATSRGQGTLNQPQHF. CDR3 DNA: TGTGCCACCAGCAGAGGACAGGGGACGCTAAATCAGCCCCAGCATTTT.

This rearrangement joins TRBV29-1 to TRBJ2-1, with TRBD1 identical over 9 bases. Trimming at V came to 7 bases and at J to 6 bases, leaving 13 bases not matched to a gene. CDR1 SQVTM and CDR2 ANQGSEA come from the germline V gene. The CDR3 extends over 15 amino acids. The CDR3 DNA follows: TGCAGCGCCGGAGATGGGACAGGGTCGGGCAATGAGCAGTTCTTC. It encodes CSAGDGTGSGNEQFF.

The rearrangement uses TRBV6-5 and TRBJ2-4; 10 bases map to TRBD2. CDR3 length: 16 amino acids. Germline V gene lookup returns CDR1 MNHEY and CDR2 SVGAGI. J lost 2 bases, V lost 4 bases, and 5 bases had no gene match. The CDR3 loop reads CASSLAGGAPKNIQYF. The CDR3 coding sequence is TGTGCCAGCAGTTTAGCGGGAGGAGCCCCCAAAAACATTCAGTACTTC.